The TCR beta chain described here comes from a study of OX40 agonist ivuxolimab in advanced cancers. The CDR3 length is 14 residues. Assay used: immunoSEQ multiplex PCR; TCRdb lists only in-frame clones, some missing. This sample has 90,000 to 100,000 clones, with 85% to 90% found just once. The TCR comes from an adult with an advanced solid tumor such as melanoma, head and neck, liver or kidney cancer. The chain carries TRBV21-1 and TRBJ1-2. TRBV21-1 is a known pseudogene. The sequencing used CD4+ or CD8+ T cells sorted from blood, collected in a trial of the OX40 agonist ivuxolimab. CDR3 nucleotides: TGTGCCAGCAGCAAACGGGGCAGGGTTGATGGCTACACCTTC. This sequence encodes CASSKRGRVDGYTF.